This TCR beta chain is from a study of cytomegalovirus exposure and HLA in healthy donors. The CDR3 has 16 amino acids. Germline values: CDR1 MDHEN, CDR2 SYDVKM. The PCR had 60 Vbeta and 13 Jbeta primers. Some clones are missing from TCRdb's copy, which holds only in-frame ones; the method was immunoSEQ multiplex PCR. Of 100,000 to 150,000 clones listed, about 80% are singletons. As to this clone: Antigen unknown. At one of its ends the junction is not consistent with the germline gene, which may arise from a read error.

Study-wide results and limits: Researchers counted 164 TCR beta chains as cytomegalovirus-associated. Among CMV-associated TCR beta chains, most appeared HLA-restricted in a later analysis. Among the most significant clusters, several appeared linked to common viral pathogens in a later analysis. Per a later analysis, HLA-associated TCR beta chains showed more clonal expansion than other, equally common TCR beta chains.

This clonotype was sampled from a girl aged 2 to 10 in good health and CMV-seronegative. This chain joins TRBV28 and TRBJ2-5; 7 bases are shared with TRBD1. The J call may be in error: the DNA end matches TRBJ2-7 better. The sequenced sample consisted of PBMCs. CDR3 loop: CASSTPSTGSSNEQYF. CDR3 sequence (DNA): TGTGCCAGCAGTACCCCTTCGACAGGGAGCTCCAACGAGCAGTACTTC.